The 17 T cell receptor beta chains reported below all come from one sample, sequenced in a study of control samples from healthy donors and cancer patients (dated by TCRdb to about 2020). Library prep was done by the immunoSEQ multiplex PCR assay. The table was pulled from immuneACCESS by TCRdb, which kept in-frame rearrangements only. Such tables lose some clones; where checked, under half of the loss comes from unresolved V genes, and the rest has no known cause. The sample yields about 92,000 clones; roughly 86% were counted once. The ten most abundant clones make up about 9.8% of the sample. Sequences were obtained from blood. These receptors all come from a woman aged 55-69 years in good health.

V usage is TRBV5-1 and J usage is TRBJ2-2, with 12 bases matching TRBD2. Germline V gene sequence: CDR1 SGHRS, CDR2 YFSETQ. The CDR3 runs to 15 residues. Losses at the gene ends were 4 bases for V and 5 bases for J; bases not matched to a gene: 3. CDR3 protein: CASSRTSGTTGELFF. The CDR3 DNA sequence: TGCGCCAGCAGCCGGACTAGCGGGACGACCGGGGAGCTGTTTTTT.

In this sample, this clone turned up a few times. This chain links TRBV7-2 with TRBJ2-5, with 10 bases aligning to TRBD2. The CDR3 is 15 amino acids. J lost 5 bases, V lost 2 bases, and 5 bases had no gene match. Germline CDR1 SGHTA, CDR2 FQGNSA. DNA of the CDR3: TGTGCCAGCAGCTTAAAGCGGGGGGGCCGGGAGACCCAGTACTTC. Amino acid sequence: CASSLKRGGRETQYF.

The V call is TRBV4-1, the J call TRBJ2-5, with 11 bases aligning to TRBD2. The V segment lost 4 bases and the J segment 5 bases; nucleotides outside the gene matches: 12. This CDR3 has 17 residues. Germline CDR1 MGHRA, CDR2 YSYEKL. CDR3: CASSRQGTSGSGETQYF. The CDR3 DNA follows: TGCGCCAGCAGCCGACAGGGTACTAGCGGGAGCGGGGAGACCCAGTACTTC.

This clone was found once. This chain connects TRBV23-1 to TRBJ2-1; TRBD2 matches 13 bases. TRBV23-1 is treated as an ORF (open reading frame) with a function not yet certain. The junction had 7 bases not matched to a gene; V was cut back by 3 bases and J by 2 bases. This CDR3 has 18 amino acids. The CDR3 spells CASSHSGLAGAPYNEQFF. The DNA of the CDR3 is TGCGCCAGCAGTCACTCAGGACTAGCGGGGGCACCCTACAATGAGCAGTTCTTC.

The genes are TRBV7-9 and TRBJ2-4, with 7 bases fitting TRBD2. CDR1 and CDR2 from the germline V gene are SEHNR and FQNEAQ (reference sequence). Unmatched junction bases numbered 4, after V lost 11 bases and J lost 0 bases. This CDR3 is 13 amino acids long. CDR3 sequence (DNA): TGTGCCTGGACTAGGTTAGCCAAAAACATTCAGTACTTC. Its protein is CAWTRLAKNIQYF.

In this sample, this clone turned up once. The chain carries TRBV5-6 and TRBJ2-1; D is unclear. There are 14 residues in the CDR3. CDR1 SGHDT and CDR2 YYEEEE come from the germline V gene. Trimming took 0 bases from V and 4 from J, leaving 8 bases between them. This chain's CDR3 is CASSLAVSYNEQFF. For the CDR3, the DNA is TGTGCCAGCAGCTTGGCGGTCAGTTACAATGAGCAGTTCTTC.

The V call is TRBV19, the J call TRBJ2-3, with 8 bases lining up with TRBD1. Germline V gene lookup returns CDR1 LNHDA and CDR2 SQIVND (reference sequence). This CDR3 spans 15 amino acids. V dropped 3 bases and J dropped 4; count of bases not matched to a gene: 6. CDR3 sequence reads: CASSMGTGGSDTQYF. The CDR3 region has the DNA TGTGCCAGTAGTATGGGGACAGGAGGGTCAGATACGCAGTATTTT.

The rearrangement links TRBV12-3 or TRBV12-4 to TRBJ1-2, with 7 bases lining up with TRBD1. This CDR3 has 13 residues. The ends lost 3 bases at V and 8 bases at J; junction bases unmatched: 6. In nucleotides, the CDR3 is TGTGCCAGCAGTTTTAAACAGGGGATGGGCTACACCTTC. Protein sequence: CASSFKQGMGYTF.

The chain has TRBV18 and TRBJ2-7, with D possibly being TRBD1 (6 bases). The CDR3 consists of 14 residues. The germline CDR1 and CDR2 sequences are KGHSH and LQKENI. Deletions cut 6 bases from V and 3 bases from J, with 15 bases between. The CDR3 region is CASSPGGTNYEQYF. CDR3 in DNA: TGTGCCAGCTCTCCCGGTGGGACAAACTACGAGCAGTACTTC.

The genes are TRBV2 and TRBJ2-3; maybe TRBD2 (7 bases). V was shortened by 4 bases and J by 3 bases, with 11 bases between the two germline ends. Per the germline V gene, CDR1 is SNHLY and CDR2 is FYNNEI. The CDR3 spans 14 residues. The CDR3 DNA reads TGTGCCAGCAGTGGTGGGGGGGCGACAGATACGCAGTATTTT. It encodes CASSGGGATDTQYF.

V is TRBV11-1 and J is TRBJ1-6, with 7 bases that match TRBD1. This CDR3 has 14 residues. V lost 5 bases and J lost 8; bases outside the gene matches: 6. Germline-derived CDR1 and CDR2 are SGHAT and FQDESV (reference sequence). The CDR3 reads CASSPWTGDSPLHF. The CDR3 DNA sequence: TGTGCCAGCAGCCCCTGGACAGGAGATTCACCCCTCCACTTT.

This clone occurred once. V is TRBV7-2 and J is TRBJ1-1; D remains unclear. The CDR3 sequence is 13 residues long. V was pared by 1 base and J by 8 bases, with 11 bases between. The germline V gene encodes CDR1 SGHTA and CDR2 FQGNSA. This chain's CDR3 is CASSLETPYEAFF. CDR3 sequence (DNA): TGTGCCAGCAGCTTAGAGACACCGTACGAAGCTTTCTTT.

The chain recombines TRBV5-5 with TRBJ2-5; 8 bases map to TRBD1. The CDR3 length is 16 residues. With V trimmed by 2 bases and J by 5 bases, 11 bases remained unmatched. CDR1 and CDR2 from the germline V gene are SGHKS and YYEKEE (reference sequence). CDR3 in amino acids: CASSLVVTGVLETQYF. DNA of the CDR3: TGTGCCAGCAGCTTAGTGGTGACAGGGGTCCTCGAGACCCAGTACTTC.

The table lists this clone with a count of one. The V and J genes are TRBV27 and TRBJ1-5, with D maybe TRBD1 (5 bases). The CDR3 spans 15 residues. CDR1 and CDR2 (germline): MNHEY, SMNVEV (reference sequence). V shed 9 bases and J shed 2 bases, with 17 bases lying between them. The CDR3 bases are TGTGCCAGTTGGGACCTCAAAAGGGGCAATCAGCCCCAGCATTTT. Translating it yields CASWDLKRGNQPQHF.

The J gene is TRBJ2-1, the V gene TRBV6-5; D might be TRBD1 (6 bases). V lost 2 bases and J 6 bases, leaving 14 bases between the germline ends. The CDR3 sequence is 15 residues long. Germline V gene data show CDR1 as MNHEY and CDR2 as SVGAGI. This CDR3 is CASSYTRQAVNEQFF. CDR3 nucleotide sequence: TGTGCCAGCAGTTACACTCGACAGGCCGTCAATGAGCAGTTCTTC.

This chain joins TRBV15 and TRBJ1-5; possibly TRBD1 for D (5 bases). The CDR3 consists of 12 residues. V lost 11 bases and J lost 4, with 12 bases in between. Germline CDR1 and CDR2: LNHNV and YYDKDF (reference sequence). For the CDR3, the DNA is TGTGCCCGGGGGGTTCGGAATCAGCCCCAGCATTTT. Encoded protein: CARGVRNQPQHF.

The CDR3 spells CSGDGGEAFF. As DNA, the CDR3 is TGCAGCGGCGACGGGGGTGAAGCTTTCTTT. The chain uses TRBV29-1 and TRBJ1-1, with D perhaps TRBD1 (5 bases). This CDR3 region has 10 residues. CDR1 and CDR2 (germline): SQVTM, ANQGSEA. Between the trimmed V and J ends, which lost 7 bases and 7 bases, there was a span of 10 bases.